This TCR beta chain was documented in a study of blood T cell repertoires in COVID-19. The germline V gene encodes CDR1 SEHNR and CDR2 FQNEAQ (reference sequence). J lost 6 bases, V lost 2 bases, and 18 bases had no gene match. CDR3 length equals 18 residues. Those enrolled in Seattle joined during active infection and were followed longitudinally afterward. TCRdb keeps only in-frame clones here, not all; method: immunoSEQ multiplex PCR. The repertoire holds about 57,000 clones, with roughly 90% as singletons. This clone has only a few counts. This chain uses TRBV7-9 with TRBJ2-7, with 8 bases identical to TRBD1. The specimen sequenced was peripheral blood. This sequence was found in a woman at least 80 years old with COVID-19, enrolled during active disease. The CDR3 region has the DNA TGTGCCAGCAGCTTAATTCCCCACACGACAGGGGATGGGGTCGAGCAGTACTTC. Translation: CASSLIPHTTGDGVEQYF.